This paragraph reports one T cell receptor (beta chain). The data originate from a study of shared T cell receptors in the human thymus. The data were produced by immunoSEQ multiplex PCR, yet TCRdb's version contains in-frame clones alone and is incomplete. The sample consists of roughly 700,000 clones, 85% to 90% of them appearing once. Germline CDR1 and CDR2: SGHNT and YYREEE (reference sequence). V lost 3 bases, J lost 6 bases, and 9 bases stayed unmatched. The CDR3 length is 15 residues. These data also featured in a second study, about human thymus T cells. As that report states: Healthy Finnish infants having corrective surgery for congenital heart defects served as donors. Resected material from corrective heart surgery provided the thymus tissue analysed. Overlap was high between thymic repertoires from unrelated individuals, as reported in related research.

Sequenced input: thymocytes. This chain uses TRBV5-4 with TRBJ1-2, with 9 bases identical to TRBD1. The source of this sequence is a boy less than two years old with a congenital heart defect. DNA of the CDR3: TGTGCCAGCAGCTCGAAGGACAGGGGTTGGGATGGCTACACCTTC. It codes for CASSSKDRGWDGYTF.